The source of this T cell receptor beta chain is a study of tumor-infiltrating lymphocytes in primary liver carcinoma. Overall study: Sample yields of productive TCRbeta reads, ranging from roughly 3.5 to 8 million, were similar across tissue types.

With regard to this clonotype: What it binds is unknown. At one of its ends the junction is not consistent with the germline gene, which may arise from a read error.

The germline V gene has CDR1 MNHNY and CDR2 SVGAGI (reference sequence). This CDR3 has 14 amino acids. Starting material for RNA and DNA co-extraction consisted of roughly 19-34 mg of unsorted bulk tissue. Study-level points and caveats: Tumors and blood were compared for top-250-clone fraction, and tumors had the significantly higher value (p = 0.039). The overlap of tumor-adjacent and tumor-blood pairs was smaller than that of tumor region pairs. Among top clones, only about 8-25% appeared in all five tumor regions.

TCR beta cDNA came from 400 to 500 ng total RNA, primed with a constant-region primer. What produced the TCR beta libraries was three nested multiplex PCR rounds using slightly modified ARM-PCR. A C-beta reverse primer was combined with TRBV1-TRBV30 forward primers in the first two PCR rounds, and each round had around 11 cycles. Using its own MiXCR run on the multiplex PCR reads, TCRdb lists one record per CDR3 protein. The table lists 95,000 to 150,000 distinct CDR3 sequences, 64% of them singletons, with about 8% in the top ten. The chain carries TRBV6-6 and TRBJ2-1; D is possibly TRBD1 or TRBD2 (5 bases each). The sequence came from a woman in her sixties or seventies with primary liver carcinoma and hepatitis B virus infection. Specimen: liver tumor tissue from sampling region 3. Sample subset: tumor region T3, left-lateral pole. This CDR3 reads CGSTHGGSYNEQFF. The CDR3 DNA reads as TGTGGCAGCACCCATGGGGGTTCCTACAATGAGCAGTTCTTC.